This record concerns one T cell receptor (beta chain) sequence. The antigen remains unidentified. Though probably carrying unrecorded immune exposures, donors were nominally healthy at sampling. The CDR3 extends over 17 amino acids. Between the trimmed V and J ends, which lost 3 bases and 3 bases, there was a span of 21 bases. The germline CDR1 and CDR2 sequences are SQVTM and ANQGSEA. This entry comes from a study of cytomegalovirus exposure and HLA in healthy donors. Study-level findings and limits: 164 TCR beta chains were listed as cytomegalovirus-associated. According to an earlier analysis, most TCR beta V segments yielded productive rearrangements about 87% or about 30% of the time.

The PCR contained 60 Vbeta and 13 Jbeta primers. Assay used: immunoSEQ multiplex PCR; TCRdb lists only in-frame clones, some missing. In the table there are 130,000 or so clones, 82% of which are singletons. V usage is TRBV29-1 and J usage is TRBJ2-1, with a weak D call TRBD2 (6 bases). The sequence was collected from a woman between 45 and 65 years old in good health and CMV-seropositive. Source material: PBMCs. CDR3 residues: CSVDKLGRERIYNEQFF. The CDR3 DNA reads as TGCAGCGTTGATAAGTTAGGGCGGGAAAGGATCTACAATGAGCAGTTCTTC.